This is a list of T cell receptor beta chains from one sample in a study of T-cell memory formation after mild COVID-19. TCRdb processed the 5' RACE reads anew with MiXCR; each CDR3 protein has one entry. The sample yields about 160,000 distinct CDR3 sequences, around a third seen once. Input material: PBMCs or a T cell subset sorted from them (not recorded which). The receptors stem from an adult woman who had mild COVID-19 (a few samples of this study predate the infection). Cell type and time point are not known. Each CDR3 is given with its conserved first and last residue. A D gene is named only where the DNA matches it firmly. The size of a clone is reported for some rows only, either as once, few or many, or as a class for expanded clones.

clone_size,d_call,v_call,cdr3_aa
NA,NA,TRBV30,CAWSRSGGGWTEAFF
few,NA,TRBV5-1,CASSAGPSPDTQYF
few,NA,TRBV5-1,CASSSRDTSYEQYF
NA,TRBD1,TRBV24-1,CATSDEGQSETQYF
few,TRBD2,TRBV15,CATSSGGLSNEQYF
NA,NA,TRBV7-2,CASSLASGPSGNTIYF
NA,TRBD1,TRBV5-1,CASSLGQGAHNEQFF
NA,NA,TRBV7-9,CASSFQRVASNDEQFF
NA,TRBD2,TRBV4-3,CASSQETSGLLEQYF
NA,NA,TRBV3-1,CASSQGQPGVNEQFF
NA,TRBD1,TRBV14,CASSQGQGASYLAKNIQYF
few,NA,TRBV25-1,CASSDVNGRSYEQYF
NA,TRBD1,TRBV5-4,CASSSLRTGIGEQYF
NA,NA,TRBV5-1,CASSPPGYYEQYF
NA,TRBD1,TRBV19,CASSTGTGIIQYF
few,NA,TRBV4-3,CASSQNQGLNEKLFF
few,NA,TRBV5-1,CASSLGPMREQYF
once,TRBD1,TRBV30,CARSTGGIYNDQFF
NA,NA,TRBV12-3/TRBV12-4,CASSSRLYNEQFF
NA,NA,TRBV12-3/TRBV12-4,CASIPDHPVNRGYTF
many,NA,TRBV7-3,CASSLTGGGTEAFF
NA,NA,TRBV2,CASSERAQAQPRDF
NA,NA,TRBV4-1,CASSQRSGSGGETQYF
NA,NA,TRBV12-3/TRBV12-4,CASSFLEGATQYF
few,TRBD2,TRBV11-3,CASSLDSSASGQETQYF
NA,NA,TRBV10-3,CAISESHINSPLHF
NA,NA,TRBV25-1,CASSEYGGKPETQYF
few,TRBD2,TRBV6-2/TRBV6-3,CASSYSGLAGIYNEQFF
many,NA,TRBV20-1,CSARKRDTYEQYF
NA,NA,TRBV29-1,CSVDPLAGVDTQYF
NA,NA,TRBV5-6,CASSRHTDTQYF
few,TRBD2,TRBV10-3,CAISGGLAGVDYEQYF
few,NA,TRBV6-1,CASSGGLSSVETQYF
NA,TRBD2,TRBV7-9,CASSLLAGKYNEQFF
few,NA,TRBV3-1,CASSQVGIAKNIQYF
NA,TRBD2,TRBV12-3/TRBV12-4,CASSTTSGGRDEQFF
NA,TRBD1,TRBV5-1,CASSLEQGAWGETQYF
NA,TRBD2,TRBV5-5,CASSLSLAGGFNEQFF
few,NA,TRBV20-1,CSARGDATYEQYF
NA,NA,TRBV24-1,CATSDRAFSGQETQYF
NA,NA,TRBV19,CASSLQGLSGANVLTF
NA,NA,TRBV7-2,CASTGLLKETQYF
NA,NA,TRBV6-5,CASSLHSSNQPQHF
NA,NA,TRBV5-1,CASSVDPSVDNEQFF
few,NA,TRBV20-1,CSARGPLWNYEQYF
NA,NA,TRBV5-1,CASSPEVGFSEQFF
few,TRBD2,TRBV5-1,CASSLDPRGDPIDTQYF
NA,TRBD1,TRBV5-1,CASSSTDRDIGYTF
NA,TRBD1,TRBV5-6,CASSLRTGYNEQFF
NA,NA,TRBV6-5,CASSHRQDNEQFF
NA,NA,TRBV5-6,CASSLTGSIGTDTQYF
few,NA,TRBV6-2/TRBV6-3,CASRGPGLAGYTF
NA,NA,TRBV6-6,CASSWNRQETQYF
NA,NA,TRBV4-1,CASSQATGANQPQHF
NA,TRBD1,TRBV20-1,CSAWDRGNYGYTF